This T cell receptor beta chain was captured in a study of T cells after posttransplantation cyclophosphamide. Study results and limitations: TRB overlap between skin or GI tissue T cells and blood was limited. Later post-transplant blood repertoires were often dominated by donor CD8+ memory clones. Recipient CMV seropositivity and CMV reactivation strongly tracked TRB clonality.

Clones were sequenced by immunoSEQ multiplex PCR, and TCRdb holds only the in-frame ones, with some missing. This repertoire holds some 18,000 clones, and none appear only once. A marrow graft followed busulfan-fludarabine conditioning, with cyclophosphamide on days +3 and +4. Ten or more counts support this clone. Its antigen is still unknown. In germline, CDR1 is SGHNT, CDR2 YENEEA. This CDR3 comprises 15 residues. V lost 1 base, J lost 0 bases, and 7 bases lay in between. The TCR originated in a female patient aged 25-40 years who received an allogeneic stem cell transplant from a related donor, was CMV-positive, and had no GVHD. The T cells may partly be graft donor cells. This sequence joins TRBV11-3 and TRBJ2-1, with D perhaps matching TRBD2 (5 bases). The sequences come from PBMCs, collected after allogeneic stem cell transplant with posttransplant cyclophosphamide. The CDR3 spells CASSLAGSSYNEQFF. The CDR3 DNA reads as TGTGCCAGCAGCTTAGCTGGGAGCTCCTACAATGAGCAGTTCTTC. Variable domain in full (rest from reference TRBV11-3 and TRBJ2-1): EAGVVQSPRYKIIEKKQPVAFWCNPISGHNTLYWYLQNLGQGPELLIRYENEEAVDDSQLPKDRFSAERLKGVDSTLKIQPAELGDSAVYLCASSLAGSSYNEQFFGPGTRLTVL.